This T cell receptor (beta chain) was profiled in a study of T cell repertoires in cytomegalovirus infection. The germline V gene encodes CDR1 SEHNR and CDR2 FQNEAQ (reference sequence). The CDR3 covers 17 residues. Trimming cost V 5 bases and J 0 bases; bases outside gene matches: 8. A single record per CDR3 protein comes from TCRdb applying MiXCR to the reads. The sample comprises some 220,000 distinct CDR3 sequences, roughly an eighth of which are singletons, and around 1.6% rests with the top ten. Findings of the study overall: Totalled public TCR beta family frequency picked out people who carried CMV plus the relevant HLA.

Worth noting for this clonotype: Its antigen is currently unknown.

This chain links TRBV7-9 with TRBJ1-3; TRBD1 aligns across 9 bases. Sequenced material: PBMCs. The source is a human donor in good health (CMV status not recorded). Some clones in this sample may be carry-over from other donors' samples. CDR3 in amino acids: CASSPETGGSSGNTIYF. The CDR3 nucleotides read TGTGCCAGCAGCCCAGAGACAGGGGGAAGCTCTGGAAACACCATATATTTT.